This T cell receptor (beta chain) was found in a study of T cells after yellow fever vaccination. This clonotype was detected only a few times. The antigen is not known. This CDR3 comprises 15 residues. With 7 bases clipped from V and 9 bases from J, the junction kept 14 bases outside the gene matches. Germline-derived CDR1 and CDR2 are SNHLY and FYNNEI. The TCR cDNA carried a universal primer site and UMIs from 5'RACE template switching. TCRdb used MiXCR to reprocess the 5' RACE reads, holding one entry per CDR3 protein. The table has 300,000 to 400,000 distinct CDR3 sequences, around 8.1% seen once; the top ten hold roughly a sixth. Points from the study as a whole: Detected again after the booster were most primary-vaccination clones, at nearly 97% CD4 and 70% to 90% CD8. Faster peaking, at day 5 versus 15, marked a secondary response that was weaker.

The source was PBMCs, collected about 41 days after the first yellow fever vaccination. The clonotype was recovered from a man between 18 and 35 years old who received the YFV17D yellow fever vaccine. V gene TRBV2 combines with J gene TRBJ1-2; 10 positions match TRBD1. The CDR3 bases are TGTGCCAGCATTTCCCAGGTTCCGGGACAGGGGAGCTACACCTTC. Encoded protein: CASISQVPGQGSYTF.